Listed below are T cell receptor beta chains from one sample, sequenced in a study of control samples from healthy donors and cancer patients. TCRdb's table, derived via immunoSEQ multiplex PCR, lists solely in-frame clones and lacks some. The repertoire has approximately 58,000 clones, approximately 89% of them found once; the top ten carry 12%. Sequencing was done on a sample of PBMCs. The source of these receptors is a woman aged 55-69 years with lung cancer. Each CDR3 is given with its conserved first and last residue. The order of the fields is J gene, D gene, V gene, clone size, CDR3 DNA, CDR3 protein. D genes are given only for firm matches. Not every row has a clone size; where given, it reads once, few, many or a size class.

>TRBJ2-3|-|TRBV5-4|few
TGTGCCAGCAGCCGGCCGGGGCCTACTGGCACAGATACGCAGTATTTT
CASSRPGPTGTDTQYF
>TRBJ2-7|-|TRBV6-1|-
TGTGCCAGCAGTGAATCACTAAGCGAGCAGTACTTC
CASSESLSEQYF
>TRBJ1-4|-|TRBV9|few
TGTGCCAGCAGCGTAGCCCCCGCCAGGGGAGGGTACGAAAAACTGTTTTTT
CASSVAPARGGYEKLFF
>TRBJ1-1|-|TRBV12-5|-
TGTGCTAGTCTCTTAACTACTGAAGCTTTCTTT
CASLLTTEAFF
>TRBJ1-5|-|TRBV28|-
TGTGCCAGCTTAGAAGGGCAGCTCAATCAGCCCCAGCATTTT
CASLEGQLNQPQHF
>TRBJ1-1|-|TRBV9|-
TGTGCCAGCAGCGCGGACAGTATGAACACTGAAGCTTTCTTT
CASSADSMNTEAFF
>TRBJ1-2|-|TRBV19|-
TGTGCCAGTACCCAATTCGGTGGGGGGCTGAGTGGCTACACCTTC
CASTQFGGGLSGYTF
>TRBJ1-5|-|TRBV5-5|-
TGTGCCAGCAGCTTGGCTCCACCGGGTCAGCCCCAGCATTTT
CASSLAPPGQPQHF
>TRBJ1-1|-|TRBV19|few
TGTGCCAGTAGTGACAGAGACACTGAAGCTTTCTTT
CASSDRDTEAFF
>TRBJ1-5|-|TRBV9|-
TGTGCCAGCAGCCAGGGTTTTAACAATCAGCCCCAGCATTTT
CASSQGFNNQPQHF
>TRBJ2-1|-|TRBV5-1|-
TGCGCCAGCAGCTTGGACAAGGCGGACAATGAGCAGTTCTTC
CASSLDKADNEQFF
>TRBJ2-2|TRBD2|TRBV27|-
TGTGCCAGCAGTTCCTCCTTGGTAGCGGGAGCCGGGGAGCTGTTTTTT
CASSSSLVAGAGELFF
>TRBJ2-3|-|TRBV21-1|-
TGTGCCAGCAGCCACCGGGACAAGGAGGCAGATACGCAGTATTTT
CASSHRDKEADTQYF
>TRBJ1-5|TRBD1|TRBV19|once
TGTGCCAGTAGTATCAGGACAGGGACCCGCAATCAGCCCCAGCATTTT
CASSIRTGTRNQPQHF
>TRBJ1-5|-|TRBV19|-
TGTGCCAGTAGTGAATTCTATCAGCCCCAGCATTTT
CASSEFYQPQHF
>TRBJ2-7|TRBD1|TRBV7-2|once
TGTGCCAGCAGCTTAATCGGGACAGTCCTGTACGAGCAGTACTTC
CASSLIGTVLYEQYF
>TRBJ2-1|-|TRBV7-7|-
TGTGCCAGCAGCTTAGCGTGGGGGGCGCCGAACAATGAGCAGTTCTTC
CASSLAWGAPNNEQFF
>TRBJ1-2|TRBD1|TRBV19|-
TGTGCCAGTAGCCGTCAGGACAGGAATAAGGACTATGGCTACACCTTC
CASSRQDRNKDYGYTF
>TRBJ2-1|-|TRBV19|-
TGTGCCAGTAGTATAGTAAGGCCTCAGCTTGAGCAGTTCTTC
CASSIVRPQLEQFF
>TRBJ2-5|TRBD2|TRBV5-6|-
TGTGCCAGCAGGGAGGTGGCGGGAGGACAAGAGACCCAGTACTTC
CASREVAGGQETQYF
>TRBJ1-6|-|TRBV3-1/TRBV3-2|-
TGTGCCAGCAGCCAAGCCAGTCCTAAGGCCCTCCACTTT
CASSQASPKALHF
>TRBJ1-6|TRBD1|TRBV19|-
TGTGCCAGTAGTAACACAGGGGGCACCTATAATTCACCCCTCCACTTT
CASSNTGGTYNSPLHF
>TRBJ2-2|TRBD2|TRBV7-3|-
TGTGCCAGCAGCTCACTAGCGGGCGGGGAGCTGTTTTTT
CASSSLAGGELFF
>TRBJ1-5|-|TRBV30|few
TGTGCCTGGAGTTTGGGGAGCAATCAGCCCCAGCATTTT
CAWSLGSNQPQHF
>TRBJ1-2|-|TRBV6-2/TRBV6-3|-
TGTGCCAGCAGTTACGATGAAAGGGCGGGCTACACCTTC
CASSYDERAGYTF
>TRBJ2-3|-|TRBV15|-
TGTGCCACCAGCAGCGGCATAAATACGCAGTATTTT
CATSSGINTQYF
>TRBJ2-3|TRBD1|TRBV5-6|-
TGTGCCAGCAGTTCGACACGCAGGGGGCCCACAGATACGCAGTATTTT
CASSSTRRGPTDTQYF